Listed below are T cell receptor beta chains from one sample, sequenced in a study of shared clonotypes between healthy human individuals. The method was immunoSEQ multiplex PCR; TCRdb's version includes in-frame clones alone and lacks a portion of them. The sample contains about 2.4 million clones, roughly 93% of which appear only once. Sequenced sample: naive CD4+ T cells from PBMCs. Receptors were obtained from a young man in good health. Some clones in this sample may be carry-over from other donors' samples. The CDR3 runs from the conserved cysteine through the conserved F or W. D genes are given only for firm matches. Rows may omit the clone size; those that give it use once, few, many or a size class.

CASSSTGLNEQFF | TGTGCCAGCAGCTCAACAGGGTTGAATGAGCAGTTCTTC | NA | TRBV7-3 | NA | TRBJ2-1
CASSEDRSSLGARWRSNEQFF | TGTGCCAGCAGTGAAGATAGATCTAGCCTGGGGGCGCGGTGGCGTAGCAATGAGCAGTTCTTC | NA | TRBV2 | NA | TRBJ2-1
CASSQEPQGAADTQYF | TGTGCCAGCAGCCAAGAGCCACAGGGGGCGGCAGATACGCAGTATTTT | TRBD1 | TRBV4-2 | NA | TRBJ2-3
CASSLGRWRNEQFF | TGTGCCAGCAGCTTAGGGCGCTGGAGGAATGAGCAGTTCTTC | NA | TRBV7-8 | NA | TRBJ2-1
CASRTPGPNTGELFF | TGTGCCAGCAGGACCCCTGGGCCGAACACCGGGGAGCTGTTTTTT | NA | TRBV28 | NA | TRBJ2-2
CASSSGTLPYEQYF | TGTGCCAGCAGTTCCGGGACATTACCCTACGAGCAGTACTTC | NA | TRBV28 | few | TRBJ2-7
CSVEGLQRDFGYTF | TGCAGCGTTGAAGGTCTCCAGAGGGACTTTGGCTACACCTTC | NA | TRBV29-1 | NA | TRBJ1-2
CASSQGGATGELFF | TGTGCCAGCAGCCAGGGGGGCGCCACCGGGGAGCTGTTTTTT | NA | TRBV7-9 | once | TRBJ2-2
CAISGAGRNQPQHF | TGTGCCATCAGTGGGGCAGGGAGAAATCAGCCCCAGCATTTT | NA | TRBV10-3 | NA | TRBJ1-5
CATRKTPVNTEAFF | TGTGCCACCAGGAAGACGCCGGTAAACACTGAAGCTTTCTTT | NA | TRBV15 | once | TRBJ1-1
CASSGQRSYEQYF | TGTGCCAGTAGTGGACAGCGCTCCTACGAGCAGTACTTC | NA | TRBV19 | NA | TRBJ2-7
CASSLYDRINEQFF | TGTGCCAGCAGTTTATACGACCGGATTAATGAGCAGTTCTTC | NA | TRBV28 | NA | TRBJ2-1
CASRTGLAGANEQFF | TGTGCCAGTAGGACGGGACTAGCGGGAGCTAATGAGCAGTTCTTC | TRBD2 | TRBV19 | NA | TRBJ2-1
CAIGGGPTDTQYF | TGTGCAATCGGTGGGGGACCCACAGATACGCAGTATTTT | NA | TRBV10-3 | once | TRBJ2-3
CASKNRPYEQYF | TGTGCCAGCAAGAACAGGCCCTACGAGCAGTACTTC | NA | TRBV28 | NA | TRBJ2-7
CASRPSGSAGANVLTF | TGTGCCAGCAGACCCTCAGGAAGCGCTGGGGCCAACGTCCTGACTTTC | NA | TRBV11-2 | once | TRBJ2-6
CATSRDPNGLYEQYF | TGTGCCACCAGCAGAGATCCGAACGGTCTCTACGAGCAGTACTTC | NA | TRBV15 | NA | TRBJ2-7
CASSRHRESYGYTF | TGCGCCAGCAGCCGCCACAGGGAGTCCTATGGCTACACCTTC | NA | TRBV5-1 | NA | TRBJ1-2
CSVKSSYNEQFF | TGCAGCGTTAAGAGCTCCTACAATGAGCAGTTCTTC | NA | TRBV29-1 | NA | TRBJ2-1
CASSYRTSRDEQFF | TGTGCCAGCAGCTATCGGACTAGCAGGGATGAGCAGTTCTTC | TRBD2 | TRBV9 | NA | TRBJ2-1
CASILAGNSYNEQFF | TGTGCCAGCATCCTAGCGGGTAACTCCTACAATGAGCAGTTCTTC | TRBD2 | TRBV28 | NA | TRBJ2-1
CASSSPSKNIQYF | TGTGCCAGCAGCTCCCCTAGCAAAAACATTCAGTACTTC | NA | TRBV5-4 | NA | TRBJ2-4